The source of this T cell receptor (beta chain) is a study of human T cells and chemical hapten exposure. Study in general: Application of 0.01% DPC to the upper back was done by patch test, with a reading at 6 days.

CDR1 is KGHSH and CDR2 is LQKENI in the germline V gene. The CDR3 consists of 16 residues. V lost 3 bases to trimming and J lost 0 bases; unmatched junction nucleotides: 4. The treatment: therapeutic diphenylcyclopropenone sensitization with weekly scalp DPC. Samples of blood were obtained prior to the application of each patch test. This clonotype was recorded a few times. It was the library that attached unique molecular identifiers to individual cDNA molecules. Original data processing: Individual samples carried between about 23,224 and 690,600 TCRs, with some 100,000 as the median. TCRdb itself ran the reads through MiXCR, one entry per CDR3 protein. These V and J calls are TCRdb output, not the study's own analysis. The sample contains approximately 3,800 distinct CDR3 sequences, about 50% of which appear only once.

The chain recombines TRBV18 with TRBJ1-1, with 10 bases lining up with TRBD1. The sample consisted of whole blood, taken before DPC sensitization or 2, 6, or about 24 weeks after (not recorded which). This sequence originates from an adult with alopecia areata. Some clones in this sample may be carry-over from other donors' samples. This table probably holds off-target reads from a library built for another chain. The CDR3: CASSPRQGAMNTEAFF. The CDR3 DNA follows: TGTGCCAGCTCACCTAGACAGGGGGCGATGAACACTGAAGCTTTCTTT.